Detailed here is one TCR beta chain. What antigen it recognizes has not been identified. Base qualities were left out, and no much larger clone turns up one base away. The sample is drawn from a study of shared clonotypes between healthy human individuals (dated by TCRdb to the early 2020s). Regarding the study in general: The cohort included three men and two women between 18 and 49 years of age. Per donor, three plates each were used for CD4 naive and CD4 memory, two for CD8 naive, and one for CD8 memory. To estimate repertoire size and how much clonotype sharing occurs between individuals, the study deeply sequenced the blood TCR repertoires of several healthy adults. Libraries were prepared and TCR repertoires were sequenced by different laboratories using diverse techniques, in order to increase sequencing depth and limit assay-specific biases. Leukapheresis yielded between about 0.94 and 9 billion PBMCs per donor.

Using the deep immunoSEQ assay, multiplex PCR amplified TCR CDR3 regions from genomic DNA. For each cell subset, the extracted genomic DNA was distributed evenly across all wells of several immunoSEQ 96-well plates, and each plate served as one replicate. For sorted subsets, 150 to 250 ng of genomic DNA, equivalent to some 33,000 T cell genomes, went into each replicate PCR. The purified libraries were quantified using a Qubit 3.0 fluorometer, sized with a Bioanalyzer 2100, and then quantified again using the KAPA Library Quantification kit. A separate single-read 150-cycle Illumina NextSeq 550 flow cell was used to sequence each immunoSEQ 96-well plate. The authors' analysis ran thus. The immunoSEQ output contained only junctional sequences without quality scores, so filtering could not match that applied to full-length reads. To assign V/J genes and CDR3, sequences were annotated against IMGT germline references using PyIR, a Python wrapper for IgBLAST v1.9. Reads were filtered out if the reads had weak V/J assignments (E-value above 1e-6), no CDR3, stop codons, out-of-frame junctions, or ambiguous translated residues. V3J clonotypes were defined as sequences sharing an identical inferred V gene, J gene, and CDR3 amino acid sequence. Percentage overlap between repertoires was computed as shared unique clonotypes divided by the size of the smaller repertoire. Three approaches were used to assess repertoire richness: RTK rarefaction, the Chao1 estimator, and Recon v2.1 estimates of unobserved clonotypes. For all TCRbeta clonotypes obtained by the gDNA method from several donors, generation probabilities were computed with OLGA. TCRdb holds this immuneACCESS table with in-frame rearrangements only. Some clones are missing; in checked studies, unresolved V genes explain under half, and the rest has no known cause. The V and J calls and the clone size are those of that table, but D and trimming were determined from the DNA. The sample table holds some 2 million clones, of which about 95% were seen once. 1.2% of the sample rests with the top ten.

Overall study results and their limits: Based on pairwise subsampling, the degree of clonotype sharing among donors was expected to be affected by sequencing depth. Naive subsets generally had larger estimated clonotype richness than memory subsets. Even with the large sequencing depth, rarefaction of the sorted-subset datasets indicated that sequencing was incomplete. Sampling was restricted to blood, and TCR repertoires in tissue are likely to differ from TCR repertoires in blood. Across a few donors, roughly 5.4% of naive CD4, around 3.5% of naive CD8, 2.3% of memory CD4, and under 0.45% of memory CD8 clonotypes were shared. Because the study included only a small number of donors, the genetic and exposure-history diversity represented was limited. Clonotypes shared by all four sorted-subset donors showed higher generation probabilities than non-shared clonotypes.

CD8 naive samples consisted of CD45RO-negative cells that were positively selected for CCR7, yielding a CD45RA+CCR7+ population without TemRA cells. Donors were healthy HIV-negative adults with no recently reported acute infections or vaccinations. Every donor was a Caucasian adult residing in Nashville, Tennessee, USA. Blood was collected by leukapheresis, and PBMCs were isolated by Ficoll-Histopaque density gradient centrifugation and then cryopreserved in liquid nitrogen vapor phase. Analytical flow cytometry was used to check the purity and quantity of every magnetically sorted T cell population. From each sorted fraction, genomic DNA was isolated and quantified by UV absorbance on a Nanodrop 2000c. Relative to germline, V is 3 bases shorter and J is 4 bases shorter, with 13 bases between their ends. CDR3 length: 16 amino acids, cysteine to phenylalanine. The kept DNA is CDR3 alone, 48 bases in frame from the first base. CDR1 and CDR2 were assigned from the germline V gene as KGHSH and LQKENI.

Material: naive CD8+ T cells sorted from blood. The sample's cell subset or site label, in plain terms: CD45RA+CCR7+. This TCR was sampled from a man between 18 and 29 years old in good health. The sequence links TRBV18 to TRBJ2-6, and possibly TRBD1, on 6 matching bases. The CDR3 has the sequence CASSPTGPSGANVLTF. The DNA sequence is TGTGCCAGCTCACCCACAGGGCCCTCGGGGGCCAACGTCCTGACTTTC.